The 9 T cell receptor beta chains in this list originate from one sample, sequenced in a study of T cells in Graves' hyperthyroidism and ophthalmopathy. There were TCR beta CDR3 regions amplified from RNA transcripts. Initially, a first-round RT-PCR of the TCR CDR3 employed the HTBI primer set. TCRdb reprocessed the multiplex PCR reads via MiXCR and lists one record per CDR3 protein. The profile shows about 340,000 distinct CDR3 sequences, about 20% of them singletons. The specimen sequenced was blood. These receptors were collected from a woman in her forties or fifties with Graves' hyperthyroidism.

Comments on this clonotype: A much larger clone lies one base from this, so it may be a read error. The J gene is TRBJ2-1, the V gene TRBV28; D may be TRBD2 (6 bases). V was pared by 6 bases and J by 15 bases, with 21 bases between. The CDR3 is 13 residues long. Germline CDR1 is MDHEN and CDR2 is SYDVKM. The CDR3 region is CASSLGTGGVGFF. DNA of the CDR3: TGTGCCAGCAGCCTCGGGACTGGCGGGGTGGGGTTCTTC.

This clonotype was seen more than once but under ten times. Possible read error: a much larger clone is one base away. The final CDR3 position lacks the conserved phenylalanine or tryptophan, pointing to a likely read error. The chain joins TRBV3-1 to TRBJ2-7; D is possibly TRBD2 (5 bases). CDR3 size: 14 residues. Germline V gene sequence: CDR1 LGHDT, CDR2 YNNKEL (reference sequence). V shed 1 base and J shed 6 bases, with 13 bases lying between them. The CDR3 loop is CASSQGTSMVEQYL. In DNA, the CDR3 is TGTGCCAGCAGCCAAGGTACTAGTATGGTCGAGCAGTACCTC.

The genes are TRBV27 and TRBJ1-5; D is unclear. The CDR3 covers 14 residues. The V end lost 4 bases, the J end lost 3 bases, and 10 bases lay between the germline ends. The germline CDR1 and CDR2 sequences are MNHEY and SMNVEV (reference sequence). The CDR3 protein is CASSSVGPNQPQHF. In DNA, the CDR3 is TGTGCCAGCAGTTCAGTTGGACCCAATCAGCCCCAGCATTTT.

This clonotype has ten or more counts. The chain is built from TRBV9 and TRBJ2-7; a weak D match, TRBD2 (5 bases). CDR3 size: 15 residues. Germline CDR1 reads SGDLS; CDR2 reads YYNGEE. V shed 4 bases and J shed 2 bases, with 16 bases lying between them. The CDR3 protein is CASSPEGSSPYEQYF. CDR3 in DNA: TGTGCCAGCAGCCCAGAGGGTAGCTCCCCCTACGAGCAGTACTTC.

This clonotype was observed a single time. The chain joins TRBV14 to TRBJ1-4; 9 bases match TRBD1. J was trimmed by 3 bases and V by 1 base; bases with no gene match: 3. Germline values: CDR1 SGHDN, CDR2 FVKESK. The CDR3 contains 16 residues. The CDR3 reads CASSQGDRGANEKLFF. In DNA, the CDR3 is TGTGCCAGCAGCCAAGGTGACAGGGGGGCTAATGAAAAACTGTTTTTT.

The chain recombines TRBV5-6 with TRBJ2-7; D not certain. With 4 bases removed from V and 2 bases from J, the gap between germline ends came to 7 bases. Per germline, CDR1 SGHDT and CDR2 YYEEEE. The CDR3 contains 12 residues. This CDR3 reads CASSTCAYEQYF. CDR3 DNA: TGTGCCAGCAGCACATGTGCCTACGAGCAGTACTTC.

This clonotype was detected many times. The rearrangement joins TRBV18 to TRBJ2-7, with D tentatively TRBD2 (5 bases). Trimming pared 3 bases from V and 2 bases from J, leaving 8 bases between. The length of the CDR3 is 13 residues. CDR1 is KGHSH, CDR2 LQKENI, per germline. Written as DNA, the CDR3 is TGTGCCAGCTCACCTTCCGGGACCTACGAGCAGTACTTC. Residues: CASSPSGTYEQYF.

The chain carries TRBV30 and TRBJ2-3, with D perhaps TRBD1 (5 bases). The CDR3 has 14 residues. Germline values: CDR1 GTSNPN, CDR2 SVGIG (reference sequence). V lost 0 bases and J 5 bases, leaving 12 bases between the germline ends. CDR3 amino acids: CAWSVTRVGDTQYF. DNA for the CDR3: TGTGCCTGGAGTGTGACCAGGGTAGGAGATACGCAGTATTTT.

This clonotype showed up many times. This chain uses TRBV9 with TRBJ1-1; D not certain. The germline V and J ends were trimmed by 0 bases and 0 bases, with 9 bases remaining between them. This CDR3 is 15 amino acids long. Germline CDR1 SGDLS, CDR2 YYNGEE. The CDR3 reads CASSVGPGLNTEAFF. The DNA for the CDR3 is TGTGCCAGCAGCGTAGGCCCAGGTCTGAACACTGAAGCTTTCTTT. The entire variable domain, with the rest obtained from reference TRBV9 and TRBJ1-1, is as follows: DSGVTQTPKHLITATGQRVTLRCSPRSGDLSVYWYQQSLDQGLQFLIQYYNGEERAKGNILERFSAQQFPDLHSELNLSSLELGDSALYFCASSVGPGLNTEAFFGQGTRLTVV.